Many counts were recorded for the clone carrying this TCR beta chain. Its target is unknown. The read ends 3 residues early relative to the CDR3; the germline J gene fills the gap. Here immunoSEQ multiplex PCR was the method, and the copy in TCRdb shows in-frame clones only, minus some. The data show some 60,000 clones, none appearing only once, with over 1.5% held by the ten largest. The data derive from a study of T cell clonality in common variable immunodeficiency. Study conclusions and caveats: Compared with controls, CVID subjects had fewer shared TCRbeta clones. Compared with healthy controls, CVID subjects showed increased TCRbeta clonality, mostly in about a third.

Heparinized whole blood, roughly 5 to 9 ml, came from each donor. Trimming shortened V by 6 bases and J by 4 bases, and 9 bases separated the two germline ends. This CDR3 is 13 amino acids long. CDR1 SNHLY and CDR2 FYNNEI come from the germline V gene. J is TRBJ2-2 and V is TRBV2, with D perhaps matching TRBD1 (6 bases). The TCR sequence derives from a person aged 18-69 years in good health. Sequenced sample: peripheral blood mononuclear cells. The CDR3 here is CASRPRGTGELFF. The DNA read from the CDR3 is TGTGCCAGCAGGCCCAGGGGCACCGGGGAG.